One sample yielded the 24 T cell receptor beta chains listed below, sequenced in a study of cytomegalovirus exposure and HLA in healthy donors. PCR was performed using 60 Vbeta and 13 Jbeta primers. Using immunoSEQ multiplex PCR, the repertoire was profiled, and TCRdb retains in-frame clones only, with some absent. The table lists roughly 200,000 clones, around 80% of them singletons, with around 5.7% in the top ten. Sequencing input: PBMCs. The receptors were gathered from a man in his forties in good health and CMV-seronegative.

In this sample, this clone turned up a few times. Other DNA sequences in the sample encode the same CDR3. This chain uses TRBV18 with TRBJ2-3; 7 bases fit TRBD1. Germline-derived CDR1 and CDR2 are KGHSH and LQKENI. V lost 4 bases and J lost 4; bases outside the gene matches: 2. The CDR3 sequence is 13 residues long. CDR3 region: CASSQGAADTQYF. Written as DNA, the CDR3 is TGTGCCAGCTCACAGGGGGCCGCAGATACGCAGTATTTT.

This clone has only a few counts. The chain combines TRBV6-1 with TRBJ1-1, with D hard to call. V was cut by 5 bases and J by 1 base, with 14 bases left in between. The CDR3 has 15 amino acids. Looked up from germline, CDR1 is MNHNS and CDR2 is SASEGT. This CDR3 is CASSKWEGGNTEAFF. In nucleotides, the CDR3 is TGTGCCAGCAGTAAGTGGGAGGGAGGGAACACTGAAGCTTTCTTT.

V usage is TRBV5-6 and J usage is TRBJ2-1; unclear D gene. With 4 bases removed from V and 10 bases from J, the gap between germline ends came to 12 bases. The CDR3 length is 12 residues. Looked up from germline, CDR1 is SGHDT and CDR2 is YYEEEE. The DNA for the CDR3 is TGTGCCAGCAGCCCCCCCATGAGGGAGCAGTTCTTC. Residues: CASSPPMREQFF.

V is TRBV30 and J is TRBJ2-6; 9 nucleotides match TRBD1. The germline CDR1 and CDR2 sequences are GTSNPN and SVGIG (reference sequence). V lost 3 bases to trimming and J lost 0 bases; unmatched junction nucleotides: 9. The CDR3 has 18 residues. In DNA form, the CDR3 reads TGTGCCTGGAGCCCCGGGACAGGGTTATACTCTGGGGCCAACGTCCTGACTTTC. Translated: CAWSPGTGLYSGANVLTF.

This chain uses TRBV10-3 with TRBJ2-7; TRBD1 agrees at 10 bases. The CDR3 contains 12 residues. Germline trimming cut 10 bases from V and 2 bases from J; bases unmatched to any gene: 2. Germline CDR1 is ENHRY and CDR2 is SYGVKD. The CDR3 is CATGQGAYEQYF. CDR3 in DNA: TGTGCCACCGGACAGGGGGCCTACGAGCAGTACTTC.

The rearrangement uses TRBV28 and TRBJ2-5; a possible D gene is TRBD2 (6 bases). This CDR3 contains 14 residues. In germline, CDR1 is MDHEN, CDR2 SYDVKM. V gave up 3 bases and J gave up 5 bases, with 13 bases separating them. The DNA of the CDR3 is TGTGCCAGCAGTTTGGGTGGAGGGGCCGAGACCCAGTACTTC. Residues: CASSLGGGAETQYF.

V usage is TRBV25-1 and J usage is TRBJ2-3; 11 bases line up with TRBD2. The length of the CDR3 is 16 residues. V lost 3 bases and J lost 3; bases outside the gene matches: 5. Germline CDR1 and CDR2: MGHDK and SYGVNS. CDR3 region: CASSDISGGATDTQYF. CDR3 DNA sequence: TGTGCCAGCAGTGATATTAGCGGGGGGGCAACAGATACGCAGTATTTT.

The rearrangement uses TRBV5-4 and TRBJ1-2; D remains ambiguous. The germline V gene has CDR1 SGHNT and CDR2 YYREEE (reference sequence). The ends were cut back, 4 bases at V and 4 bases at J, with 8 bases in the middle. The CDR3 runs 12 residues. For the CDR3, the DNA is TGTGCCAGCAGCATCGAGGGCTATGGCTACACCTTC. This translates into CASSIEGYGYTF.

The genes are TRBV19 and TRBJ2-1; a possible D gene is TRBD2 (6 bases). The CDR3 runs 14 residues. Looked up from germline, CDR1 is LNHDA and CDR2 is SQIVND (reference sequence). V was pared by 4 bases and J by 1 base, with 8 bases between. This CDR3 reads CASSKRESYNEQFF. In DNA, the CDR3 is TGTGCCAGTAGTAAACGGGAGTCCTACAATGAGCAGTTCTTC.

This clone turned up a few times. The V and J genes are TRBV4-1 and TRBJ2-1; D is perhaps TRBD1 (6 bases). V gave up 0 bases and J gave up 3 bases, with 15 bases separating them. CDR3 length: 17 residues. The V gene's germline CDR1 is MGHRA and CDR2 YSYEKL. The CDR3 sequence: CASSQDPTGTNYNEQFF. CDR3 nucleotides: TGCGCCAGCAGCCAAGATCCAACAGGGACGAACTACAATGAGCAGTTCTTC.

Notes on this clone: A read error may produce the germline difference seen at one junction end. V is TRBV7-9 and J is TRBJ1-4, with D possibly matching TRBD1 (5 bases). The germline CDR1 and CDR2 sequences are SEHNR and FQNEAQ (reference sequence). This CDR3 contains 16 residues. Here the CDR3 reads CSSSLSGAEGNEKLFF. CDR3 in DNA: TGTTCCAGCAGCTTATCCGGGGCGGAGGGAAATGAAAAACTGTTTTTT.

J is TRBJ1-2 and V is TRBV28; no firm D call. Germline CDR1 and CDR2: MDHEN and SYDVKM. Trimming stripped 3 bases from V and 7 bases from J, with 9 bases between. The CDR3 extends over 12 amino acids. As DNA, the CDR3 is TGTGCCAGCAGTTTGTCATTGAGTGGCTACACCTTC. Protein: CASSLSLSGYTF.

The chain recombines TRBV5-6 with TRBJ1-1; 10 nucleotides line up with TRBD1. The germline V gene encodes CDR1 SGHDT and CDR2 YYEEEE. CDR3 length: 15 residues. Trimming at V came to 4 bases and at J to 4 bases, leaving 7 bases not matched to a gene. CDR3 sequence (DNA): TGTGCCAGCAGCGGCGACAGGGGGCGCGGCACTGAAGCTTTCTTT. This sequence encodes CASSGDRGRGTEAFF.

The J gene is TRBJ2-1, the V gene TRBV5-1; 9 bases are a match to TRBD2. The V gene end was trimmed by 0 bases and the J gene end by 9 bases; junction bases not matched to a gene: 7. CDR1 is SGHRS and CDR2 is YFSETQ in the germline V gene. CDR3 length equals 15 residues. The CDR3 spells CASSLGLAEGGEQFF. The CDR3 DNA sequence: TGCGCCAGCAGCTTGGGACTAGCGGAGGGGGGTGAGCAGTTCTTC.

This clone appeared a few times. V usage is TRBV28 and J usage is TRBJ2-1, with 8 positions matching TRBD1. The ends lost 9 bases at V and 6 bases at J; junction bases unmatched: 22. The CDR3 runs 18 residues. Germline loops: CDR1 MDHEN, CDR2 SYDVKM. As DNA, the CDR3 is TGTGCCAGTCCCCCTTCTATGACAGGGGCTCCAGATGCCAATGAGCAGTTCTTC. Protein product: CASPPSMTGAPDANEQFF.

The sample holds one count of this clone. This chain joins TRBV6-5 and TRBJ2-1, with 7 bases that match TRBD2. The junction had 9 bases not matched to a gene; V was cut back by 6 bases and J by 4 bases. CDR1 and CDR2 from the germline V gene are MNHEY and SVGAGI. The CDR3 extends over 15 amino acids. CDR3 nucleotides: TGTGCCAGCAGAACCCGTTCGGGGGGTTACAATGAGCAGTTCTTC. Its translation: CASRTRSGGYNEQFF.

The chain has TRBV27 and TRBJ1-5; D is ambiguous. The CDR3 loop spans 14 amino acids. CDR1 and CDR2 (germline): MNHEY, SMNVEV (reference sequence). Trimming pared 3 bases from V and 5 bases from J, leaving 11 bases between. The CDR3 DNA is TGTGCCAGCAGTTTGGGCCCCTATTATCAGCCCCAGCATTTT. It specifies CASSLGPYYQPQHF.

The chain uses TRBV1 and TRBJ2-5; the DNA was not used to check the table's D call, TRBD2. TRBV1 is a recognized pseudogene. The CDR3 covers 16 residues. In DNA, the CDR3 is TGCACCAGCAGCCAAGATCGATCGAGCGGGAGAGAGACCCAGTACTTC. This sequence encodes CTSSQDRSSGRETQYF.

Written as DNA, the CDR3 is TGTGCCAGCAGTGGACTAGCGGGTTCACTCCAAGAGACCCAGTACTTC. Amino acid sequence: CASSGLAGSLQETQYF. This chain links TRBV2 with TRBJ2-5; 10 positions agree with TRBD2. CDR1 is SNHLY, CDR2 FYNNEI, per germline. This CDR3 spans 16 amino acids. Germline trimming cut 4 bases from V and 1 base from J; bases unmatched to any gene: 6.

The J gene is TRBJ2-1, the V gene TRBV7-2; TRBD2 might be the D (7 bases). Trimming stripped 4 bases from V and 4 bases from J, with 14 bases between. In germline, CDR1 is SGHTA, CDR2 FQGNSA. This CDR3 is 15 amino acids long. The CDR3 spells CASSSGRGQYNEQFF. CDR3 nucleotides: TGTGCCAGCAGCTCTGGGCGGGGGCAGTACAATGAGCAGTTCTTC.

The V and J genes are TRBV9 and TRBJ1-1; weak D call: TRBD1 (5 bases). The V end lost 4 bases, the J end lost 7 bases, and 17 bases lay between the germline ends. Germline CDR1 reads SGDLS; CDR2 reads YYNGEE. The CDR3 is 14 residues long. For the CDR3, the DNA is TGTGCCAGCAGCCCACGATGGGGGGAAGGTGAAGCTTTCTTT. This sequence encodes CASSPRWGEGEAFF. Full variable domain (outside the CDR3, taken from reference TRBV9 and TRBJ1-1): DSGVTQTPKHLITATGQRVTLRCSPRSGDLSVYWYQQSLDQGLQFLIQYYNGEERAKGNILERFSAQQFPDLHSELNLSSLELGDSALYFCASSPRWGEGEAFFGQGTRLTVV.

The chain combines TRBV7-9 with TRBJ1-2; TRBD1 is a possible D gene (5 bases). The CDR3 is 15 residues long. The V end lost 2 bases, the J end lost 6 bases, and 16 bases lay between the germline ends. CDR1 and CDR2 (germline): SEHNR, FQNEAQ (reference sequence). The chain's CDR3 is CASSLPGRGGDGYTF. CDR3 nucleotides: TGTGCCAGCAGCTTACCCGGACGCGGAGGGGATGGCTACACCTTC. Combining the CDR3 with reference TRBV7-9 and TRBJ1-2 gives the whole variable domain DTGVSQNPRHKITKRGQNVTFRCDPISEHNRLYWYRQTLGQGPEFLTYFQNEAQLEKSRLLSDRFSAERPKGSFSTLEIQRTEQGDSAMYLCASSLPGRGGDGYTFGSGTRLTVV.

CDR3 sequence (DNA): TGTGCCACCAGCAGAGAGGACAGGTTAGGGGAAAAACTGTTTTTT. Translated, it gives CATSREDRLGEKLFF. The chain is built from TRBV15 and TRBJ1-4; the match to TRBD1 covers 7 bases. Germline CDR1 and CDR2: LNHNV and YYDKDF (reference sequence). The CDR3 extends over 15 amino acids. Germline trimming cut 0 bases from V and 8 bases from J; bases unmatched to any gene: 6.

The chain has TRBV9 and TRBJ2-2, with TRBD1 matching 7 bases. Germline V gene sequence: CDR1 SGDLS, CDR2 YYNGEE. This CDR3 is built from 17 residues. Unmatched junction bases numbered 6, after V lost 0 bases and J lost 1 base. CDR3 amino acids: CASSVARDSLNTGELFF. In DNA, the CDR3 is TGTGCCAGCAGCGTAGCTCGGGACAGTTTGAACACCGGGGAGCTGTTTTTT.